The clone carrying this T cell receptor (beta chain) turned up a few times. What it binds is not known. This sample is part of a study of blood T cells in healthy people across ages. Using a J-beta primer mix together with a sample-barcoded 5' primer, a second PCR was run for about 7 to 12 cycles. MiXCR, run by TCRdb on the 5' RACE reads, gives a single entry per CDR3 protein. This sample carries around 820,000 distinct CDR3 sequences, roughly 25% of them seen once, and the ten largest clones take approximately 3.7%. The V gene lost 6 bases and the J gene lost 2 bases, with 11 bases spanning the gap. The CDR3 has 13 residues. Per the germline V gene, CDR1 is MGHDK and CDR2 is SYGVNS. Findings and limits, study-wide: Long-lived and aged donors differed, with more naive CD4+ cells and higher diversity in the long-lived.

These same records also appear under a second study, on T cells of mothers and their children. As that study records: Maternal samples each gave over 9 million TCR beta CDR3 reads, and child samples several million each. The analysis detected no persistent microchimeric T cell clones.

The clonotype comes from a boy aged 5-17 years in good health. V usage is TRBV25-1 and J usage is TRBJ2-7; TRBD1 might be the D (6 bases). Sequencing was carried out using blood. Here the CDR3 reads CASRGTLAYEQYF. For the CDR3, the DNA is TGTGCCAGCAGAGGGACATTAGCCTACGAGCAGTACTTC.